Each of the 18 T cell receptor beta chains below was sequenced from the same sample in a study of patients and donors after allogeneic stem cell transplantation. TCRdb reprocessed the RT-PCR reads via MiXCR and lists one record per CDR3 protein. The table includes about 87,000 distinct CDR3 sequences, roughly 5.1% detected once. What was sequenced was blood, either unsorted or a sorted T cell fraction (not recorded which). The receptors originated from a human donor who was either an allogeneic HSCT recipient or a stem cell or donor lymphocyte infusion donor (not recorded which). It is not recorded whose cells these are; they may come from a transplant donor.

This clonotype was seen many times. The rearrangement links TRBV28 to TRBJ1-2; 7 bases line up with TRBD1. Trimming at V came to 1 base and at J to 8 bases, leaving 4 bases not matched to a gene. Germline V lookup: CDR1 MDHEN, CDR2 SYDVKM. This CDR3 has 13 residues. The CDR3 region is CASSLSQGYGYTF. CDR3 nucleotide sequence: TGTGCCAGCAGTTTATCACAGGGGTACGGCTACACCTTC.

This clonotype was seen ten or more times. The rearrangement uses TRBV11-2 and TRBJ2-5; D call uncertain. This CDR3 has 11 residues. Germline CDR1 SGHAT, CDR2 FQNNGV. Between the trimmed V and J ends, which lost 3 bases and 4 bases, there was a span of 3 bases. The CDR3 loop is CASSFVETQYF. The CDR3 DNA is TGTGCCAGCAGCTTCGTAGAGACCCAGTACTTC.

This clonotype has more than one count but fewer than ten. The chain uses TRBV20-1 and TRBJ2-7; 8 bases agree with TRBD1. CDR3 length: 13 residues. CDR1 and CDR2 from the germline V gene are DFQATT and SNEGSKA (reference sequence). V lost 2 bases to trimming and J lost 4 bases; unmatched junction nucleotides: 4. CDR3 loop: CSARQGASYEQYF. In nucleotides, the CDR3 is TGCAGTGCTAGACAGGGGGCCTCGTACGAGCAGTACTTC.

This clonotype came up many times. The rearrangement uses TRBV29-1 and TRBJ2-4; 7 nucleotides align to TRBD1. This CDR3 has 11 amino acids. The V segment lost 7 bases and the J segment 10 bases; nucleotides outside the gene matches: 7. The germline CDR1 and CDR2 sequences are SQVTM and ANQGSEA. CDR3 in DNA: TGCAGCGCCGTAGACAGGGCTATTCAGTACTTC. As protein: CSAVDRAIQYF.

The genes are TRBV5-1 and TRBJ2-6; a weak D match, TRBD1 (6 bases). Trimming removed 1 base from V and 6 bases from J, with 23 bases in between. There are 19 residues in the CDR3. Germline CDR1 is SGHRS and CDR2 is YFSETQ. The CDR3, as DNA: TGCGCCAGCAGCTTGACAGCTACAGGGATGTTTTTAGAGGCCAACGTCCTGACTTTC. This translates into CASSLTATGMFLEANVLTF.

This clonotype was seen ten or more times. This chain connects TRBV18 to TRBJ2-1; D tentatively reads TRBD1 or TRBD2 (5 bases each). There are 14 residues in the CDR3. Germline values: CDR1 KGHSH, CDR2 LQKENI. V was cut by 9 bases and J by 7 bases, with 19 bases left in between. The CDR3 DNA reads as TGTGCCAGTACCGAAGGGGCAGGGAGTAATGAGCAGTTCTTC. Protein sequence: CASTEGAGSNEQFF.

This clonotype has just a few counts. The chain has TRBV3-1 and TRBJ1-2, with TRBD1 as a possible D gene (6 bases). CDR1 is LGHDT, CDR2 YNNKEL, per germline (reference sequence). Trimming took 0 bases from V and 4 from J, leaving 12 bases between them. The CDR3 is 15 residues long. The CDR3 DNA is TGTGCCAGCAGCCAAGAAACACAGGGAGGCTATGGCTACACCTTC. Its protein product is CASSQETQGGYGYTF.

Ten or more counts support this clonotype. The chain combines TRBV5-1 with TRBJ2-7; D may be TRBD1 (5 bases). In germline, CDR1 is SGHRS, CDR2 YFSETQ. Trimming removed 0 bases from V and 4 bases from J, with 14 bases in between. The CDR3 spans 15 residues. The CDR3 sequence: CASSLEAGILYEQYF. CDR3 DNA sequence: TGCGCCAGCAGCTTGGAGGCAGGGATTCTGTACGAGCAGTACTTC.

Ten or more counts support this clonotype. This rearrangement joins TRBV5-1 to TRBJ2-2; D ambiguous. The V end lost 0 bases, the J end lost 5 bases, and 5 bases lay between the germline ends. The CDR3 covers 13 residues. Per germline, CDR1 SGHRS and CDR2 YFSETQ. Written as DNA, the CDR3 is TGCGCCAGCAGCTTGGAAGCTACCGGGGAGCTGTTTTTT. Protein: CASSLEATGELFF. Using reference TRBV5-1 and TRBJ2-2 for the parts outside the CDR3, the full variable domain is KAGVTQTPRYLIKTRGQQVTLSCSPISGHRSVSWYQQTPGQGLQFLFEYFSETQRNKGNFPGRFSGRQFSNSRSEMNVSTLELGDSALYLCASSLEATGELFFGEGSRLTVL.

This clonotype was seen ten or more times. The chain combines TRBV7-2 with TRBJ1-3; no definite D call. V lost 1 base and J 3 bases, leaving 1 base between the germline ends. The CDR3 contains 12 residues. Per germline, CDR1 SGHTA and CDR2 FQGNSA. CDR3 in DNA: TGTGCCAGCAGCTTAGATGGAAACACCATATATTTT. Protein product: CASSLDGNTIYF.

This clonotype was recorded at least ten times. The chain couples TRBV12-3 or TRBV12-4 to TRBJ1-2; TRBD1 matches 9 bases. The CDR3 sequence is 16 residues long. The junction had 11 bases not matched to a gene; V was cut back by 8 bases and J by 1 base. Here the CDR3 reads CASGGHPGQGNYGYTF. Written as DNA, the CDR3 is TGTGCCAGCGGGGGGCACCCGGGACAGGGTAACTATGGCTACACCTTC.

On this clonotype itself: It may be a read error: a sequence one base away is much more abundant. The chain employs TRBV2 and TRBJ1-5; D not resolved. Germline V CDR1 and CDR2: SNHLY, FYNNEI. This CDR3 comprises 13 residues. V lost 8 bases and J lost 1, with 9 bases in between. The CDR3 loop reads CASAADSNQPQHF. CDR3 bases: TGTGCCAGCGCCGCGGACAGCAATCAGCCCCAGCATTTT.

This clonotype was recorded many times. The CDR3 reads CASSPRRLAGGAEQFF. CDR3 nucleotides: TGTGCCAGCAGCCCTCGACGACTAGCGGGGGGGGCTGAGCAGTTCTTC. V is TRBV9 and J is TRBJ2-1, with 14 positions matching TRBD2. Trimming removed 4 bases from V and 9 bases from J; junction bases left unmatched: 9. Germline assignment: CDR1 SGDLS and CDR2 YYNGEE. The CDR3 is made up of 16 amino acids.

The gene calls are TRBV27 and TRBJ2-6; D ambiguous. Germline loops: CDR1 MNHEY, CDR2 SMNVEV (reference sequence). V gave up 4 bases and J gave up 0 bases, with 7 bases separating them. The CDR3 extends over 15 amino acids. CDR3 nucleotides: TGTGCCAGCAGTTGGTCCGTCTCTGGGGCCAACGTCCTGACTTTC. As protein: CASSWSVSGANVLTF.

This clonotype showed up many times. This chain links TRBV6-1 with TRBJ1-5; D is ambiguous. The CDR3 loop spans 17 amino acids. Germline V gene sequence: CDR1 MNHNS, CDR2 SASEGT. Trimming took off 0 bases at V and 4 bases at J, with 16 bases between the two ends. CDR3: CASSEALRIGRNQPQHF. The CDR3 DNA follows: TGTGCCAGCAGTGAAGCGCTTCGGATAGGGAGGAATCAGCCCCAGCATTTT.

Ten or more counts support this clonotype. V gene TRBV20-1 combines with J gene TRBJ1-3; D uncertain. The germline gives CDR1 DFQATT, CDR2 SNEGSKA (reference sequence). This CDR3 region has 12 residues. Deletions cut 5 bases from V and 3 bases from J, with 8 bases between. For the CDR3, the DNA is TGCAGTGCTGCACTTGGTGGAAACACCATATATTTT. Translated: CSAALGGNTIYF.

This clonotype was recorded at least ten times. The chain has TRBV5-1 and TRBJ2-1; 9 bases map to TRBD2. The CDR3 has 15 residues. V lost 1 base to trimming and J lost 9 bases; unmatched junction nucleotides: 8. Germline V gives CDR1 SGHRS, CDR2 YFSETQ. Here the CDR3 reads CASSLQTSGGSEQFF. For the CDR3, the DNA is TGCGCCAGCAGCTTGCAGACTAGCGGAGGGAGTGAGCAGTTCTTC.

CDR3 protein: CASSYEGSSPLHF. In DNA, the CDR3 is TGTGCCAGCAGTTACGAAGGAAGTTCACCCCTCCACTTT. The chain has TRBV6-2 or TRBV6-3 and TRBJ1-6; D unclear. V dropped 2 bases and J dropped 9 bases, with 8 bases sitting between them. The V gene's germline CDR1 is MNHEY and CDR2 SVGEGT. There are 13 residues in the CDR3.